This TCR beta chain appears in the sequencing data of a study of blood T cells in healthy people across ages. As for the study in general: About one barcoded beta molecule per two T cells was captured by template switching. Notes on the study in general: Aged donors had fewer naive CD4+ cells and lower diversity than long-lived donors.

The V end was cut by 7 bases, the J end by 7 bases, with 17 bases between. There are 14 residues in the CDR3. Primers used in a second PCR of about 6 to 11 cycles were a sample-barcoded 5' primer and a J-beta primer mix. TCRdb re-called the 5' RACE reads through MiXCR, storing one row per CDR3 protein. The data contain some 880,000 distinct CDR3 sequences, around 36% of them singletons. With respect to this clonotype: No antigen is known for it.

This rearrangement joins TRBV12-3 or TRBV12-4 to TRBJ1-5; no clear D gene. The receptor's source is a man aged 18 to 30 in good health. Sample: blood. CDR3 sequence (DNA): TGTGCCAGCACCAGCTGGGGATCCGGACAGCCCCAGCATTTT. Protein sequence: CASTSWGSGQPQHF.